This TCR beta chain derives from a study of blood T cell repertoires in COVID-19. Whole-study context: Acute and convalescent COVID-19 samples came from the United States, Italy and Spain. T cells, B-cell-depleted T cells, or PBMCs provided the cDNA or gDNA that served as material.

Profiled with immunoSEQ multiplex PCR; TCRdb holds only in-frame clones, not every one. Here the sample spans fewer than 350,000 clones, less than 90% being singletons. Germline V gene lookup returns CDR1 SNHLY and CDR2 FYNNEI. CDR3 size: 14 residues. Trimming left V 5 bases short and J 4 bases short, with 9 bases between. Seattle researchers signed up patients amid active infection and tracked them longitudinally. The TCR was taken from a woman aged 25 to 39 with COVID-19, enrolled during active disease. Sequencing used peripheral blood. This chain uses TRBV2 with TRBJ1-6; D uncertain. The CDR3 DNA follows: TGTGCCAGCAGTCGCCGCGGGTATAATTCACCCCTCCACTTT. The encoded protein is CASSRRGYNSPLHF. The full variable domain, with the rest looked up from reference TRBV2 and TRBJ1-6, is EPEVTQTPSHQVTQMGQEVILRCVPISNHLYFYWYRQILGQKVEFLVSFYNNEISEKSEIFDDQFSVERPDGSNFTLKIRSTKLEDSAMYFCASSRRGYNSPLHFGNGTRLTVT.